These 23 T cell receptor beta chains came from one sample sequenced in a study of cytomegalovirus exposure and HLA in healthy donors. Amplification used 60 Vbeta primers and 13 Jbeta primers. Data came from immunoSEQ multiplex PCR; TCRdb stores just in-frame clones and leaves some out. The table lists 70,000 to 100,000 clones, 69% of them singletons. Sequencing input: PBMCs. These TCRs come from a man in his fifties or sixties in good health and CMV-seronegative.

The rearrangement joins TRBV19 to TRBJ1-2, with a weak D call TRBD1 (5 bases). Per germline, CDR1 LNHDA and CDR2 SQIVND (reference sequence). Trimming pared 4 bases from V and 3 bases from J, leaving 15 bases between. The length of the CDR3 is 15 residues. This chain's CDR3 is CASSKGAAEHYGYTF. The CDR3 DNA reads TGTGCCAGTAGTAAAGGGGCCGCCGAGCACTATGGCTACACCTTC.

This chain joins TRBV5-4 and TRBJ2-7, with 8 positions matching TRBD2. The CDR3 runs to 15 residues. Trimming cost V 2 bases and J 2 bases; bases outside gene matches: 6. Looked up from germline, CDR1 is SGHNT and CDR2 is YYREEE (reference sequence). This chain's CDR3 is CASSFPGTRTYEQYF. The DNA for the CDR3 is TGTGCCAGCAGCTTTCCCGGGACTAGAACCTACGAGCAGTACTTC.

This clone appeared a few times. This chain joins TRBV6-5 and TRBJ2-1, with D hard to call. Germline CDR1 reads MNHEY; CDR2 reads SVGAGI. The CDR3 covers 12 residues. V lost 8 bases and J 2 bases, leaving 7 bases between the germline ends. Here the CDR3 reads CASRSPYNEQFF. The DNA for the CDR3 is TGTGCCAGCCGGTCCCCCTACAATGAGCAGTTCTTC.

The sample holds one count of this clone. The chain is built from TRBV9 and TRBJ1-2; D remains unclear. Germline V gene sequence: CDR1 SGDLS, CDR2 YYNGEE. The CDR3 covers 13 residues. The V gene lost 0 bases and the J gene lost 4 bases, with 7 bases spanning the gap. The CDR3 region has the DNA TGTGCCAGCAGCGTAGGCCCAGGCTATGGCTACACCTTC. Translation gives CASSVGPGYGYTF.

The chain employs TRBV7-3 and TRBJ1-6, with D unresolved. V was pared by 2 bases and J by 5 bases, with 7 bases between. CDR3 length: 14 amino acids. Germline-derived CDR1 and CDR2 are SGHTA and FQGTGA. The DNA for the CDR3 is TGTGCCAGCAGCTTATCTACCCATAATTCACCCCTCCACTTT. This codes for CASSLSTHNSPLHF.

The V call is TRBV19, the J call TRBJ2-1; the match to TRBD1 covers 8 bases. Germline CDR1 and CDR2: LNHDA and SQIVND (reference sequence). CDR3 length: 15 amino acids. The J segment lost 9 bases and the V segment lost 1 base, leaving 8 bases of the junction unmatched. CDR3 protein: CASSIGHRGWVEQFF. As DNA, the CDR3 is TGTGCCAGTAGTATAGGCCACAGGGGGTGGGTTGAGCAGTTCTTC.

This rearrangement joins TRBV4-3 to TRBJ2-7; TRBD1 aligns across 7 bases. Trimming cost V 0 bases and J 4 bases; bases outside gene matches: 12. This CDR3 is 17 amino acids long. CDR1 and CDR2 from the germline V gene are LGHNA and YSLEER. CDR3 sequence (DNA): TGCGCCAGCAGCCAAGAGGCAACCGGGACAGAACCTTACGAGCAGTACTTC. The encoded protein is CASSQEATGTEPYEQYF.

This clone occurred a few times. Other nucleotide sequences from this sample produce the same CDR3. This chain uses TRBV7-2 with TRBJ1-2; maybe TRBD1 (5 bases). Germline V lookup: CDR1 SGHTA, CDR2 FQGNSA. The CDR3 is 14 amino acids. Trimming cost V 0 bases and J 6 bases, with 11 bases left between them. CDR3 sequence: CASSLASREDGYTF. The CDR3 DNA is TGTGCCAGCAGCTTAGCGAGCAGGGAGGATGGCTACACCTTC.

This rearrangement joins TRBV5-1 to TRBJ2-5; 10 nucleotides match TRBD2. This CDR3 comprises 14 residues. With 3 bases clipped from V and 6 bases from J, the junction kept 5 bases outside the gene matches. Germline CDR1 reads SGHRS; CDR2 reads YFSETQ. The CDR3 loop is CASSWPGLAQTQYF. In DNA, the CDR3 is TGCGCCAGCAGCTGGCCGGGACTAGCGCAGACCCAGTACTTC. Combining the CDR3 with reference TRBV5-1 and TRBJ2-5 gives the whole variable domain KAGVTQTPRYLIKTRGQQVTLSCSPISGHRSVSWYQQTPGQGLQFLFEYFSETQRNKGNFPGRFSGRQFSNSRSEMNVSTLELGDSALYLCASSWPGLAQTQYFGPGTRLLVL.

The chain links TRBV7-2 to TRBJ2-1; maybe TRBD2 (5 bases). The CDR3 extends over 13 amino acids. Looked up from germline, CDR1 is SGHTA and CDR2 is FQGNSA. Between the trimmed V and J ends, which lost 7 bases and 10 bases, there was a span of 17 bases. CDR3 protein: CASTFSRAQEQFF. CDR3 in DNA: TGTGCCAGCACCTTCTCGAGGGCTCAGGAGCAGTTCTTC.

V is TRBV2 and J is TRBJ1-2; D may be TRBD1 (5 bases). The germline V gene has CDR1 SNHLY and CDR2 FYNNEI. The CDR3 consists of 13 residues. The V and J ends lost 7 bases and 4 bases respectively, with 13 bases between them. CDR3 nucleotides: TGTGCCAGCATGGAGACAGCGACCTATGGCTACACCTTC. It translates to CASMETATYGYTF.

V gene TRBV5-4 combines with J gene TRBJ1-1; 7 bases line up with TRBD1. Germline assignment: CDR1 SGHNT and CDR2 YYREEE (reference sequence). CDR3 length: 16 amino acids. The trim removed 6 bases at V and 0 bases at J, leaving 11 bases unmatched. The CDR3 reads CASTIGAQGVNTEAFF. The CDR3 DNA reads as TGTGCCAGCACCATTGGGGCCCAGGGGGTGAACACTGAAGCTTTCTTT.

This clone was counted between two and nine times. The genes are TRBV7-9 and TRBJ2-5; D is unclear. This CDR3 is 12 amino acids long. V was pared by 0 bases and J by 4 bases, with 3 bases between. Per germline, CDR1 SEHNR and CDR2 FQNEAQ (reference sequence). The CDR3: CASSLARETQYF. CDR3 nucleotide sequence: TGTGCCAGCAGCTTAGCGCGAGAGACCCAGTACTTC.

The CDR3 here is CASGRSRDRGSLYNEQFF. CDR3 bases: TGTGCTAGTGGCCGGAGCCGGGACAGGGGTTCTCTCTACAATGAGCAGTTCTTC. The J gene is TRBJ2-1, the V gene TRBV12-5; 10 nucleotides line up with TRBD1. The CDR3 length is 18 residues. CDR1 LGHNT and CDR2 FRNRAP come from the germline V gene. After removal of 6 bases from V and 3 bases from J, the junction contained 14 bases not matched to a gene.

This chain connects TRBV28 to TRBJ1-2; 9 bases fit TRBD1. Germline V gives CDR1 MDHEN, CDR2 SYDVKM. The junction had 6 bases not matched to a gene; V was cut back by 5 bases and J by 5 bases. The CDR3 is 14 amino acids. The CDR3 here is CASSPSGTGYGYTF. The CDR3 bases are TGTGCCAGCAGTCCTTCCGGGACAGGGTATGGCTACACCTTC.

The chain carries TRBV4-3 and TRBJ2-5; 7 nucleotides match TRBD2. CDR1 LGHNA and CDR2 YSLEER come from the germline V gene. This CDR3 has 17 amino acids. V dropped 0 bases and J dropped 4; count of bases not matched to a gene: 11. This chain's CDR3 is CASSQDSSTAGRETQYF. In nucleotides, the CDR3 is TGCGCCAGCAGCCAAGATTCGTCCACAGCGGGGCGAGAGACCCAGTACTTC.

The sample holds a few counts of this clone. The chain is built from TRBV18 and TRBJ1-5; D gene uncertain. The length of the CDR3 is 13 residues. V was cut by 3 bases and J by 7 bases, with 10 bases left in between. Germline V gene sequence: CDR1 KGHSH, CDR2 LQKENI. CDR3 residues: CASSPEGGQPQHF. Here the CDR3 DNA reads TGTGCCAGCTCACCGGAAGGAGGGCAGCCCCAGCATTTT.

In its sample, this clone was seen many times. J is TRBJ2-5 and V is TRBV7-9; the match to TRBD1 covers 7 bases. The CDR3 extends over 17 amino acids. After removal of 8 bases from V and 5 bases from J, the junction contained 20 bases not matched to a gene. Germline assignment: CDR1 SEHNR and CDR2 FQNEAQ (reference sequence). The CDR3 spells CASGRTPGDRASETQYF. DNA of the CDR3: TGTGCCAGCGGACGAACGCCGGGCGACAGGGCCTCTGAGACCCAGTACTTC.

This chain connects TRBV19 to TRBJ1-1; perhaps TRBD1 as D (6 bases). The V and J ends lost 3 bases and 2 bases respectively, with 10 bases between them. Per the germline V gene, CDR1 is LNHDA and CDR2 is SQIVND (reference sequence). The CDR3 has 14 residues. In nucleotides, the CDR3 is TGTGCCAGTAGTATGGAGACAGGCAACACTGAAGCTTTCTTT. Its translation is CASSMETGNTEAFF.

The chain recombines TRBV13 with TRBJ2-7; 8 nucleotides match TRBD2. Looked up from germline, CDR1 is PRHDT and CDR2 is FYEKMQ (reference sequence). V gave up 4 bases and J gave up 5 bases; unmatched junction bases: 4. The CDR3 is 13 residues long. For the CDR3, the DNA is TGTGCCAGCAGCTCCGGGGGGGACCACGAGCAGTACTTC. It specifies CASSSGGDHEQYF.

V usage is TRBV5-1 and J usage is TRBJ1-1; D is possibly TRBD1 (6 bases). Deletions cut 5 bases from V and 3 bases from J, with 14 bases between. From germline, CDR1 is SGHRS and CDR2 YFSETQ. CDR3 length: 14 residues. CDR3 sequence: CASRQDSWDTEAFF. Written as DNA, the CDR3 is TGCGCCAGCAGACAGGACAGTTGGGACACTGAAGCTTTCTTT.

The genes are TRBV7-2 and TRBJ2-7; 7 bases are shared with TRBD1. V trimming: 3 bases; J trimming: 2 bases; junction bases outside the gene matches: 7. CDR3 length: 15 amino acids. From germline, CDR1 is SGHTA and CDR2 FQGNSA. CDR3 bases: TGTGCCAGCAGCTTTCGACAGGGCAGGACCTACGAGCAGTACTTC. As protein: CASSFRQGRTYEQYF.

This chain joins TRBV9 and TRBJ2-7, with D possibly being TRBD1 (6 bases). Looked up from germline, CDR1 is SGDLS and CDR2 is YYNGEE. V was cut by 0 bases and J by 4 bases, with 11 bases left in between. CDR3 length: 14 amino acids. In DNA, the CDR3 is TGTGCCAGCAGCGTAGGAGGACAGACTTACGAGCAGTACTTC. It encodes CASSVGGQTYEQYF.